This TCR beta chain is from a study of blood T cell repertoires in COVID-19. Study context: There were acute and convalescent COVID-19 samples, and they came from the United States, Italy and Spain.

CDR1 SGHNT and CDR2 YYREEE come from the germline V gene (reference sequence). CDR3 length: 15 amino acids. V lost 0 bases and J lost 0, with 7 bases in between. In the authors' workflow: Amplification with reference gene primers provided the estimates of nucleated cell counts. Profiling relied on immunoSEQ multiplex PCR, and the TCRdb table lists in-frame clones only, not all of them. From that table come the V and J calls and clone size; the DNA was used to work out D and trimming. The profile shows roughly 100,000 clones, around nine tenths of them singletons. The gene calls are TRBV5-4 and TRBJ2-1, with unresolved D. This receptor was identified in a woman at least 80 years old with acute or convalescent COVID-19. Sequenced: peripheral blood. DNA of the CDR3: TGTGCCAGCAGCTTGGGGTCGAGCTCCTACAATGAGCAGTTCTTC. This codes for CASSLGSSSYNEQFF.